The entry that follows covers one T cell receptor (beta chain) sequence. The antigen it binds to is not known. No base-level quality is on record; no much larger clone is a single base apart. In the paper's terms, the time point label means: baseline before first vaccination. Samples from vaccinated people were obtained from the UK trials COV001 and COV002, which included a single-blind randomized controlled phase 2/3 trial of AZD1222 (ChAdOx1 nCoV-19) in healthy adults. For TCRbeta chain sequencing, PBMC samples from trial participants were taken at day 0 and at day 28 after the second dose. V is clipped by 1 base and J by 2 bases, and the sequence between their germline boundaries is 8 bases long. Taken from cysteine to phenylalanine, the CDR3 has 14 residues. Only the CDR3 DNA stays, 42 bases, in frame from base 1. CDR1 and CDR2, per the germline V gene (reference sequence), are SEHNR and FQNEAQ.

The data were taken from a study of T cell responses to AZD1222 COVID-19 vaccine (dated by TCRdb to the early 2020s). Broadly, across the study: Because spike-specific TCR depth and breadth did not differ between the two schedules, AZD1222 recipients who got a second dose at roughly 4 weeks were pooled with those who got a second dose at roughly 12 weeks. TCR sequencing was performed for 230 to 250 trial participants, of whom about 200 were given two doses of AZD1222 and about 25 were given two doses of MenACWY control vaccine. Trial participants were enrolled into age subgroups of 18-55, 56-69 and 70-plus years, which contained around 140, 26 and 57 TCR-sequenced participants, respectively.

Points the paper makes about the study in general: After two AZD1222 doses, spike-specific TCR breadth and depth were significantly higher than at day 0 and than in MenACWY recipients. Most participants were white British and females outnumbered males, and the authors suggested that clonal diversity may have been underestimated. Conclusions about previously exposed vaccinees were limited because only 5 or 6 AZD1222 recipients were SARS-CoV-2 seropositive at baseline. Vaccine-associated CD4 TCRs spanned the whole spike protein, with dominant responses in regions 160-218 and 743-854. No day 14 peak-response samples were available, so repertoires were characterized only after the peak T cell response. In the small 56-69-year group, the increase in depth fell short of significance, most likely because of low power. Reportedly, almost half of the unique spike-specific TCRs recognized epitopes lying outside the regions that are mutated in the B.1.351 and B.1.1.7 variants.

The CDR3 regions of human TCRbeta chains were analyzed by immunosequencing. The study's own analysis went as follows. Repertoire TCRs were matched against a reference library of SARS-CoV-2-specific TCRs generated with the MIRA antigen-specificity platform. Breadth meant the fraction of unique TCRs that were SARS-CoV-2-associated, whereas depth meant the fraction of total T cells that were SARS-CoV-2-associated. Using the MIRA data, each spike-specific TCR was mapped to the spike region that the TCR reacts to and placed in a CD4 or CD8 class. Log10-transformed breadth and depth values were compared by one-way ANOVA with Sidak's multiple comparisons tests. TCRdb took this table from immuneACCESS and kept in-frame rearrangements with V and J called. Such tables lack part of the clones; where checked against another copy, unresolved V genes explain under half of the gap, and the rest is unexplained. V and J calls and clone size are as listed in that table; D and trimming were resolved from the DNA. This sample holds under 200,000 clones; approximately 94% were observed only once. 7.5% to 9.5% of the sample lies in the top ten.

The sequence joins TRBV7-9 to TRBJ1-2, with TRBD1 perhaps the D gene, on 6 matching bases. Here the sequenced sample was peripheral blood, taken on day 0 of AZD1222 vaccination. This clonotype was obtained from an adult in good health. Here is the DNA: TGTGCCAGCAGCTTAGACACAGGGAACTATGGCTACACCTTC. Translated, it gives CASSLDTGNYGYTF.